Below, 10 T cell receptor beta chains from the same sample are listed, as sequenced in a study of cytomegalovirus exposure and HLA in healthy donors. 13 Jbeta primers and 60 Vbeta primers were used for the PCR. Only in-frame clones appear in the TCRdb table, and some are missing; sequencing was by immunoSEQ multiplex PCR. The sample lists about 200,000 clones; 75% to 80% were seen once. The sequencing sample was made of PBMCs. The receptors were sampled from a man aged 18 to 30 in good health and CMV-seronegative.

V and J are TRBV2 and TRBJ1-5, with 7 bases lining up with TRBD1. The CDR3 consists of 16 residues. Germline V CDR1 and CDR2: SNHLY, FYNNEI. V lost 3 bases and J lost 0; bases outside the gene matches: 5. The CDR3 DNA sequence: TGTGCCAGCAGTGAGATCGGGACAGCTAGCAATCAGCCCCAGCATTTT. Translating gives CASSEIGTASNQPQHF.

The chain has TRBV7-6 and TRBJ2-1; a possible D gene is TRBD1 (6 bases). In germline, CDR1 is SGHVS, CDR2 FNYEAQ. V shed 1 base and J shed 12 bases, with 7 bases lying between them. This CDR3 is 11 amino acids long. The CDR3 spells CASSLGGGQFF. The DNA for the CDR3 is TGTGCCAGCAGCTTAGGAGGGGGGCAGTTCTTC.

This rearrangement joins TRBV7-3 to TRBJ1-1, with a tentative D call TRBD1 (5 bases). V lost 0 bases, J lost 6 bases, and 11 bases lay in between. The CDR3 is made up of 14 amino acids. CDR1 SGHTA and CDR2 FQGTGA come from the germline V gene. CDR3 nucleotide sequence: TGTGCCAGCAGCTTAACAGGGGTCGGACCTGAAGCTTTCTTT. Protein product: CASSLTGVGPEAFF.

This clone is a singleton in its sample. The rearrangement uses TRBV6-1 and TRBJ2-3, with D maybe TRBD2 (7 bases). The germline gives CDR1 MNHNS, CDR2 SASEGT. V lost 10 bases to trimming and J lost 5 bases, with 16 bases between them. There are 13 residues in the CDR3. Here the CDR3 DNA reads TGTGCCACCCTCTGGGAGGGGGTAGATACGCAGTATTTT. It encodes CATLWEGVDTQYF.

Only a few counts were recorded for this clone. The chain combines TRBV9 with TRBJ2-7, with D possibly matching TRBD1 (6 bases). The length of the CDR3 is 14 residues. With 4 bases removed from V and 0 bases from J, the gap between germline ends came to 11 bases. CDR1 and CDR2 (germline): SGDLS, YYNGEE. CDR3 loop: CASSPDSDSYEQYF. The CDR3 DNA is TGTGCCAGCAGCCCGGACAGTGACTCCTACGAGCAGTACTTC.

This clone was detected ten times or more. The chain recombines TRBV4-3 with TRBJ2-1; 8 bases match TRBD2. The CDR3 runs to 15 residues. V gave up 1 base and J gave up 4 bases; unmatched junction bases: 3. The germline V gene has CDR1 LGHNA and CDR2 YSLEER. The CDR3 nucleotides read TGCGCCAGCAGCCAAGTAACTAGCGGTTACAATGAGCAGTTCTTC. Translation: CASSQVTSGYNEQFF.

The chain has TRBV28 and TRBJ2-7, with D perhaps TRBD1 (6 bases). This CDR3 has 12 amino acids. The germline CDR1 and CDR2 sequences are MDHEN and SYDVKM. V was clipped by 4 bases and J by 8 bases, with 12 bases between them. The CDR3 loop reads CASSSRDNQQYF. Written as DNA, the CDR3 is TGTGCCAGCAGTTCCCGGGACAACCAGCAGTACTTC.

This chain uses TRBV30 with TRBJ1-2, with D perhaps matching TRBD1 (6 bases). The CDR3 spans 14 residues. The V end lost 0 bases, the J end lost 10 bases, and 18 bases lay between the germline ends. Germline V gene data show CDR1 as GTSNPN and CDR2 as SVGIG (reference sequence). In DNA, the CDR3 is TGTGCCTGGAGTGTACAAGAGGACAGCTTATACTACACCTTC. Protein: CAWSVQEDSLYYTF. Variable domain in full (rest from reference TRBV30 and TRBJ1-2): SQTIHQWPATLVQPVGSPLSLECTVEGTSNPNLYWYRQAAGRGLQLLFYSVGIGQISSEVPQNLSASRPQDRQFILSSKKLLLSDSGFYLCAWSVQEDSLYYTFGSGTRLTVV.

J is TRBJ2-2 and V is TRBV7-2; the match to TRBD1 covers 7 bases. V gave up 10 bases and J gave up 1 base; unmatched junction bases: 3. The CDR3 runs 13 residues. Germline CDR1 reads SGHTA; CDR2 reads FQGNSA. Written as DNA, the CDR3 is TGTGCCATCGGGACAGAGAACACCGGGGAGCTGTTTTTT. This sequence encodes CAIGTENTGELFF.

This chain links TRBV7-2 with TRBJ1-2; 8 bases align to TRBD1. The CDR3 consists of 14 residues. CDR1 SGHTA and CDR2 FQGNSA come from the germline V gene. Trimming cost V 5 bases and J 3 bases; bases outside gene matches: 5. The CDR3 sequence: CASSQDRADYGYTF. The CDR3 nucleotides read TGTGCCAGCAGCCAGGACAGGGCCGACTATGGCTACACCTTC.